These 19 T cell receptor beta chains were sequenced from one sample in a study of radiotherapy plus CTLA-4 blockade in lung cancer. The method was immunoSEQ multiplex PCR; TCRdb's version includes in-frame clones alone and lacks a portion of them. This table has approximately 80,000 clones, approximately 73% appearing once. The sequences come from peripheral blood, collected from a patient treated with radiotherapy plus ipilimumab. Receptors were obtained from a human donor with non-small cell lung cancer whose response to radiotherapy plus ipilimumab could not be evaluated.

This clone was detected only once. V is TRBV6-1 and J is TRBJ1-5; perhaps TRBD1 as D (6 bases). Germline loops: CDR1 MNHNS, CDR2 SASEGT. Trimming removed 6 bases from V and 2 bases from J, with 11 bases in between. The CDR3 consists of 14 residues. The CDR3 bases are TGTGCCAGCAGCGTTTACAGGGGCAATCAGCCCCAGCATTTT. Translation: CASSVYRGNQPQHF.

This rearrangement joins TRBV10-3 to TRBJ2-3, with TRBD2 identical over 11 bases. The CDR3 sequence is 18 residues long. After removal of 4 bases from V and 4 bases from J, the junction contained 13 bases not matched to a gene. Germline assignment: CDR1 ENHRY and CDR2 SYGVKD. In DNA, the CDR3 is TGTGCCATCAGTGGGCCTGAGTCGACTAGCGGGATCTCAGATACGCAGTATTTT. Translation gives CAISGPESTSGISDTQYF.

The CDR3 DNA is TGTGCCAGCAGCCTCAGATTTGAGGCCTACGAGCAGTACTTC. As protein: CASSLRFEAYEQYF. The rearrangement uses TRBV9 and TRBJ2-5; D uncertain. Gene TRBJ2-7 matches the end of the DNA better, so the J call may be wrong. The CDR3 runs to 14 residues. Germline lookup yields CDR1 SGDLS and CDR2 YYNGEE.

This clone has more than one count but fewer than ten. The chain couples TRBV6-5 to TRBJ1-2, with 7 bases lining up with TRBD1. V gave up 2 bases and J gave up 8 bases; unmatched junction bases: 8. Germline assignment: CDR1 MNHEY and CDR2 SVGAGI. The CDR3 sequence is 14 residues long. Here the CDR3 DNA reads TGTGCCAGCAGTTACAGCGACAGGGTGGGCGGCTACACCTTC. Translated: CASSYSDRVGGYTF.

V is TRBV27 and J is TRBJ2-1, with TRBD2 matching 8 bases. The CDR3 sequence is 15 residues long. V lost 8 bases and J lost 7; bases outside the gene matches: 13. Germline-derived CDR1 and CDR2 are MNHEY and SMNVEV (reference sequence). The CDR3 loop is CASCRGRSYFNEQFF. In nucleotides, the CDR3 is TGTGCCAGCTGCCGCGGGAGGTCGTACTTTAATGAGCAGTTCTTC.

The rearrangement joins TRBV7-9 to TRBJ1-1; the D gene is possibly TRBD1 (6 bases). The germline gives CDR1 SEHNR, CDR2 FQNEAQ (reference sequence). With 4 bases removed from V and 4 bases from J, the gap between germline ends came to 16 bases. The CDR3 is 15 amino acids. Here the CDR3 DNA reads TGTGCCAGCAGCTCCCTACAGGGTGGGTCCACTGAAGCTTTCTTT. It translates to CASSSLQGGSTEAFF.

The chain has TRBV7-9 and TRBJ1-2; D unclear. V lost 6 bases and J 0 bases, leaving 17 bases between the germline ends. CDR1 and CDR2 (germline): SEHNR, FQNEAQ (reference sequence). The CDR3 has 16 amino acids. CDR3 protein: CASSSPSGLSNYGYTF. The CDR3 bases are TGTGCCAGCAGTTCACCCAGTGGTCTCTCTAACTATGGCTACACCTTC.

With regard to this clone: This same CDR3 is encoded by further DNA sequences in the sample. The chain couples TRBV9 to TRBJ2-1; 9 positions match TRBD2. The CDR3 covers 15 residues. The germline gives CDR1 SGDLS, CDR2 YYNGEE. Trimming took 1 base from V and 10 from J; bases not matched to a gene: 9. The CDR3 DNA sequence: TGTGCCAGCAGCGTATCAGCGGGAGGTCGCGACGAGCAGTTCTTC. Translated: CASSVSAGGRDEQFF.

The CDR3 DNA follows: TGCGCCAGCAGCTTCGACAGAAACACCTTGCCCTACGAGCAGTACTTC. Translating it yields CASSFDRNTLPYEQYF. The chain has TRBV5-1 and TRBJ2-5, with a tentative D call TRBD1 (5 bases). TRBJ2-7 matches the DNA end more closely, so the J call is doubtful. Germline CDR1 and CDR2: SGHRS and YFSETQ. The CDR3 is 16 residues long.

This sequence joins TRBV4-1 and TRBJ1-3; TRBD1 might be the D (6 bases). The CDR3 is 20 amino acids. CDR1 and CDR2 from the germline V gene are MGHRA and YSYEKL. Trimming took off 0 bases at V and 0 bases at J, with 21 bases between the two ends. The CDR3 coding sequence is TGCGCCAGCAGCCAAGATAACCTTGTGACAGGAGCCTACTCTGGAAACACCATATATTTT. Its translation is CASSQDNLVTGAYSGNTIYF.

The V and J genes are TRBV27 and TRBJ2-3, with TRBD2 matching over 8 bases. V was clipped by 1 base and J by 2 bases; unmatched bases: 14. Germline lookup yields CDR1 MNHEY and CDR2 SMNVEV (reference sequence). The CDR3 spans 19 residues. CDR3 in DNA: TGTGCCAGCAGTTTATTTCGTTCTGGGGCTAGCGGGTTCACAGATACGCAGTATTTT. Protein: CASSLFRSGASGFTDTQYF.

The chain recombines TRBV4-2 with TRBJ2-2; no clear D gene. Germline V gives CDR1 LGHNA, CDR2 YNFKEQ. The CDR3 runs 15 residues. Trimming removed 1 base from V and 0 bases from J, with 6 bases in between. The chain's CDR3 is CASSQAQTNTGELFF. DNA of the CDR3: TGTGCCAGCAGCCAAGCCCAGACGAACACCGGGGAGCTGTTTTTT.

The table lists this clone with a few counts. The chain combines TRBV19 with TRBJ2-1; TRBD2 aligns across 11 bases. V shed 4 bases and J 3 bases; nucleotides not matched to a gene: 5. The germline CDR1 and CDR2 sequences are LNHDA and SQIVND (reference sequence). There are 16 residues in the CDR3. This chain's CDR3 is CASSSRLAGSYNEQFF. For the CDR3, the DNA is TGTGCCAGTAGTAGCAGACTAGCGGGGAGCTACAATGAGCAGTTCTTC.

The chain is built from TRBV4-1 and TRBJ2-1; tentative D call: TRBD2 (7 bases). V lost 0 bases and J 4 bases, leaving 13 bases between the germline ends. Germline V CDR1 and CDR2: MGHRA, YSYEKL. This CDR3 spans 16 amino acids. CDR3 region: CASSQDRGGGYNEQFF. For the CDR3, the DNA is TGCGCCAGCAGCCAAGATAGGGGGGGAGGGTACAATGAGCAGTTCTTC.

V gene TRBV19 combines with J gene TRBJ2-1; 13 nucleotides align to TRBD2. Trimming removed 4 bases from V and 7 bases from J; junction bases left unmatched: 1. This CDR3 comprises 14 residues. CDR1 and CDR2 from the germline V gene are LNHDA and SQIVND (reference sequence). Written as DNA, the CDR3 is TGTGCCAGTAGTACGACTAGCGGGAGGAATGAGCAGTTCTTC. Protein sequence: CASSTTSGRNEQFF.

The CDR3 loop reads CASSLIWGPSTDTQYF. In DNA form, the CDR3 reads TGTGCCAGTAGTCTGATCTGGGGGCCGAGCACAGATACGCAGTATTTT. This chain uses TRBV19 with TRBJ2-3; possible D gene TRBD1, 6 bases. CDR3 length: 16 residues. Germline CDR1 reads LNHDA; CDR2 reads SQIVND (reference sequence). Trimming shortened V by 5 bases and J by 0 bases, and 15 bases separated the two germline ends.

The chain links TRBV6-1 to TRBJ2-7; maybe TRBD2 (5 bases). Germline V CDR1 and CDR2: MNHNS, SASEGT. The V end lost 2 bases, the J end lost 2 bases, and 13 bases lay between the germline ends. This CDR3 is 15 amino acids long. CDR3 sequence (DNA): TGTGCCAGCAGTGAACAGCGGCGCAGGCCCTACGAGCAGTACTTC. Protein product: CASSEQRRRPYEQYF.

V gene TRBV7-8 combines with J gene TRBJ1-5; 7 positions agree with TRBD1. Germline V lookup: CDR1 SGHVS, CDR2 FQNEAQ. This CDR3 spans 15 amino acids. The J segment lost 1 base and the V segment lost 8 bases, leaving 8 bases of the junction unmatched. The CDR3 DNA is TGTGCCAGCGGACTACTGACAGGGAGCAATCAGCCCCAGCATTTT. Translation gives CASGLLTGSNQPQHF.

This chain joins TRBV18 and TRBJ1-1, with D possibly being TRBD1 (5 bases). V lost 3 bases and J lost 1, with 15 bases in between. The CDR3 is 16 residues long. Germline V gene data show CDR1 as KGHSH and CDR2 as LQKENI. The CDR3 DNA sequence: TGTGCCAGCTCACCCCCGAGTGCGGGGCGGAACACTGAAGCTTTCTTT. As protein: CASSPPSAGRNTEAFF.